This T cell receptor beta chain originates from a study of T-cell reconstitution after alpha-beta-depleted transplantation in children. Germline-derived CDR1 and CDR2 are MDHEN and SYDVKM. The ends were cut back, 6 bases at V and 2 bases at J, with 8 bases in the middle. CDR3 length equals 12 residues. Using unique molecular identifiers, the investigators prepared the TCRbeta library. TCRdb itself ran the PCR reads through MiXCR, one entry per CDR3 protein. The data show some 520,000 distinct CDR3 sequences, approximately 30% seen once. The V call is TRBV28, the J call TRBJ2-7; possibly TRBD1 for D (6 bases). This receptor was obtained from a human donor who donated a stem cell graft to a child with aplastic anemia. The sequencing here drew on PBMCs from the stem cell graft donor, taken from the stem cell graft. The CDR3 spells CASRTGPYEQYF. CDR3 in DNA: TGTGCCAGCAGGACAGGACCCTACGAGCAGTACTTC.